Below, 23 T cell receptor beta chains from the same sample are listed, as sequenced in a study of T cells in Graves' hyperthyroidism and ophthalmopathy. The source material, RNA transcripts, was used to amplify TCR beta CDR3 regions. During a first-round RT-PCR of the TCR CDR3, the HTBI primer set was used. MiXCR, applied by TCRdb to the multiplex PCR reads, yields one record per CDR3 protein. The sample records under 700,000 distinct CDR3 sequences, around 42% being singletons. The sequenced material came from peripheral blood or thyroid tissue (not recorded which). The source of these receptors is a woman under 30 with Graves' hyperthyroidism.

This clonotype was seen a handful of times. V usage is TRBV7-9 and J usage is TRBJ1-5; D is uncertain. The germline V gene encodes CDR1 SEHNR and CDR2 FQNEAQ (reference sequence). CDR3 length: 14 amino acids. Trimming pared 1 base from V and 7 bases from J, leaving 11 bases between. The CDR3 nucleotides are TGTGCCAGCAGCTTAGGTGGCCCTAGCCAGCCCCAGCATTTT. Encoded protein: CASSLGGPSQPQHF.

This clonotype was detected many times. The gene calls are TRBV2 and TRBJ1-1; no clear D gene. V gave up 8 bases and J gave up 1 base, with 11 bases separating them. The CDR3 contains 13 residues. In germline, CDR1 is SNHLY, CDR2 FYNNEI. This CDR3 is CASPVATNTEAFF. In nucleotides, the CDR3 is TGTGCCAGCCCCGTAGCGACGAACACTGAAGCTTTCTTT. The full variable domain, its missing parts supplied by reference TRBV2 and TRBJ1-1, is EPEVTQTPSHQVTQMGQEVILRCVPISNHLYFYWYRQILGQKVEFLVSFYNNEISEKSEIFDDQFSVERPDGSNFTLKIRSTKLEDSAMYFCASPVATNTEAFFGQGTRLTVV.

This clonotype appeared a few times. The chain carries TRBV11-3 and TRBJ2-7; 7 nucleotides agree with TRBD2. Germline-derived CDR1 and CDR2 are SGHNT and YENEEA. The CDR3 is 15 amino acids. V shed 1 base and J 5 bases; nucleotides not matched to a gene: 8. CDR3 protein: CASSLGWEGSHEQYF. In DNA form, the CDR3 reads TGTGCCAGCAGCTTAGGTTGGGAGGGGTCCCACGAGCAGTACTTC.

The CDR3 loop reads CSARVRGAYNQPQHF. CDR3 bases: TGCAGTGCTAGAGTAAGGGGGGCTTACAATCAGCCCCAGCATTTT. The rearrangement uses TRBV20-1 and TRBJ1-5; D might be TRBD1 (6 bases). Trimming shortened V by 1 base and J by 3 bases, and 13 bases separated the two germline ends. Germline V gene lookup returns CDR1 DFQATT and CDR2 SNEGSKA (reference sequence). CDR3 size: 15 residues.

In this sample, this clonotype turned up a few times. CDR3 nucleotides: TGTGCCAGCAGCTTAGCGGGCCCGAGGAACACTGAAGCTTTCTTT. Amino acids: CASSLAGPRNTEAFF. This sequence joins TRBV7-8 and TRBJ1-1; unclear D gene. CDR3 size: 15 residues. The germline CDR1 and CDR2 sequences are SGHVS and FQNEAQ. Trimming shortened V by 0 bases and J by 1 base, and 9 bases separated the two germline ends. Supplemented by reference TRBV7-8 and TRBJ1-1, the full variable domain reads GAGVSQSPRYKVAKRGQDVALRCDPISGHVSLFWYQQALGQGPEFLTYFQNEAQLDKSGLPSDRFFAERPEGSVSTLKIQRTQQEDSAVYLCASSLAGPRNTEAFFGQGTRLTVV.

The chain couples TRBV29-1 to TRBJ1-5; 9 bases map to TRBD1. Germline loops: CDR1 SQVTM, CDR2 ANQGSEA. Trimming cost V 7 bases and J 0 bases; bases outside gene matches: 4. This CDR3 is 14 amino acids long. The chain's CDR3 is CSARQGGSNQPQHF. The CDR3 DNA follows: TGCAGCGCTAGACAGGGGGGTAGCAATCAGCCCCAGCATTTT.

V is TRBV2 and J is TRBJ2-5, with 12 bases identical to TRBD2. The junction had 9 bases not matched to a gene; V was cut back by 6 bases and J by 4 bases. The CDR3 loop spans 16 amino acids. CDR1 is SNHLY and CDR2 is FYNNEI in the germline V gene. This CDR3 reads CASRSLAGGPGETQYF. DNA for the CDR3: TGTGCCAGCAGGTCGCTAGCGGGAGGGCCTGGAGAGACCCAGTACTTC.

This clonotype has at least ten counts. The chain is built from TRBV7-2 and TRBJ1-6; weak D call: TRBD1 (5 bases). This CDR3 comprises 15 residues. Germline V gene lookup returns CDR1 SGHTA and CDR2 FQGNSA. V was cut by 2 bases and J by 9 bases, with 14 bases left in between. The CDR3 loop reads CASSLRRQRGSPLHF. The DNA of the CDR3 is TGTGCCAGCAGCTTAAGGCGGCAGAGGGGTTCACCCCTCCACTTT.

The chain carries TRBV20-1 and TRBJ1-5; D gene uncertain. The V and J ends lost 2 bases and 4 bases respectively, with 15 bases between them. There are 15 residues in the CDR3. The V gene's germline CDR1 is DFQATT and CDR2 SNEGSKA (reference sequence). CDR3 coding DNA: TGCAGTGCTAGACATCTACGGGCAGTAAATCAGCCCCAGCATTTT. This gives the protein CSARHLRAVNQPQHF.

The V and J genes are TRBV6-1 and TRBJ2-7; TRBD2 might be the D (6 bases). Germline V lookup: CDR1 MNHNS, CDR2 SASEGT. The CDR3 sequence is 14 residues long. Trimming took 5 bases from V and 4 from J, leaving 15 bases between them. The CDR3 here is CASSRSGEGYEQYF. CDR3 bases: TGTGCCAGCAGTAGGTCGGGAGAAGGTTACGAGCAGTACTTC.

This clonotype was seen repeatedly, ten times or more. The chain combines TRBV12-3 or TRBV12-4 with TRBJ1-4, with D tentatively TRBD1 (5 bases). The length of the CDR3 is 12 residues. Trimming cost V 6 bases and J 10 bases, with 12 bases left between them. The CDR3 here is CASRRDVRKLFF. The CDR3 DNA reads TGTGCCAGCAGAAGGGACGTCCGAAAACTGTTTTTT.

With respect to this clonotype: The CDR3 does not close with the conserved phenylalanine or tryptophan, likely indicating a read error. The limits of the CDR3 on the DNA are not certain, so only TCRdb's listed CDR3 is given. V usage is TRBV5-1 and J usage is TRBJ2-5; the table's D call TRBD1 went unverified against the DNA. Germline V lookup: CDR1 SGHRS, CDR2 YFSETQ. The CDR3 region is 12 residues in length, termini included. The CDR3 loop is CASSPYSGGTEI.

Concerning this clonotype: The germline gene is not matched at one end of the junction; a read error may be the cause. The chain carries TRBV11-2 and TRBJ1-2; 7 bases line up with TRBD1. Germline CDR1 SGHAT, CDR2 FQNNGV. The CDR3 spans 14 residues. CDR3 nucleotide sequence: TGCGCCAGCGGAGGGGGCCCGATTAACTATGGCTACACCTTC. It translates to CASGGGPINYGYTF.

This clonotype came up once. V and J are TRBV10-3 and TRBJ2-5; TRBD2 is a possible D gene (6 bases). Germline V gene sequence: CDR1 ENHRY, CDR2 SYGVKD. The germline V and J ends were trimmed by 11 bases and 5 bases, with 15 bases remaining between them. The CDR3 spans 12 residues. The CDR3 DNA follows: TGTGCCCATAGCGGAGGGACGGAGACCCAGTACTTC. It translates to CAHSGGTETQYF.

This clonotype occurred once. The V and J genes are TRBV6-1 and TRBJ2-5, with TRBD2 identical over 10 bases. This CDR3 contains 15 residues. V lost 2 bases and J lost 5; bases outside the gene matches: 5. CDR1 and CDR2 (germline): MNHNS, SASEGT. The CDR3 bases are TGTGCCAGCAGTGAACTAGCGGGAGTTTCGGAGACCCAGTACTTC. Translation: CASSELAGVSETQYF.

This clonotype showed up just a few times. V usage is TRBV15 and J usage is TRBJ2-7, with D perhaps TRBD1 (5 bases). CDR3 length: 14 amino acids. Germline-derived CDR1 and CDR2 are LNHNV and YYDKDF (reference sequence). Trimming shortened V by 0 bases and J by 7 bases, and 13 bases separated the two germline ends. CDR3: CATSREVGALEQYF. CDR3 DNA sequence: TGTGCCACCAGCAGAGAAGTAGGGGCCTTGGAGCAGTACTTC.

On this clonotype itself: A read error may explain this, as a much larger clone is one base away. The chain recombines TRBV10-2 with TRBJ1-2; possible D gene TRBD1, 5 bases. V was pared by 7 bases and J by 3 bases, with 18 bases between. Looked up from germline, CDR1 is WSHSY and CDR2 is SAAADI. The CDR3 is 15 amino acids. In nucleotides, the CDR3 is TGCGCCAGCATTCTGGAGGGTCAGGGTGACTATGGCTACACCTTC. This encodes CASILEGQGDYGYTF.

The chain joins TRBV29-1 to TRBJ2-1, with D possibly matching TRBD2 (6 bases). This CDR3 is built from 12 residues. Per the germline V gene, CDR1 is SQVTM and CDR2 is ANQGSEA. The germline V and J ends were trimmed by 4 bases and 6 bases, with 10 bases remaining between them. The CDR3 DNA reads as TGCAGCGTTGTGGGGGGAGCCAATGAGCAGTTCTTC. Protein product: CSVVGGANEQFF.

This chain joins TRBV29-1 and TRBJ1-1, with 8 bases lining up with TRBD1. J gave up 7 bases and V 5 bases, and 3 bases lay outside the gene matches. The germline V gene encodes CDR1 SQVTM and CDR2 ANQGSEA. This CDR3 contains 11 residues. CDR3 region: CSVQTGVEAFF. The CDR3 bases are TGCAGCGTTCAGACAGGGGTTGAAGCTTTCTTT. The whole variable domain, remainder taken from reference TRBV29-1 and TRBJ1-1, is SAVISQKPSRDICQRGTSLTIQCQVDSQVTMMFWYRQQPGQSLTLIATANQGSEATYESGFVIDKFPISRPNLTFSTLTVSNMSPEDSSIYLCSVQTGVEAFFGQGTRLTVV.

The chain uses TRBV7-8 and TRBJ1-5, with D possibly matching TRBD1 (6 bases). This CDR3 region has 16 residues. The V end was cut by 4 bases, the J end by 3 bases, with 16 bases between. Per germline, CDR1 SGHVS and CDR2 FQNEAQ. CDR3 DNA sequence: TGTGCCAGCAGCTCCCAACAGGGTAAGGTCAATCAGCCCCAGCATTTT. It codes for CASSSQQGKVNQPQHF. Supplemented by reference TRBV7-8 and TRBJ1-5, the full variable domain reads GAGVSQSPRYKVAKRGQDVALRCDPISGHVSLFWYQQALGQGPEFLTYFQNEAQLDKSGLPSDRFFAERPEGSVSTLKIQRTQQEDSAVYLCASSSQQGKVNQPQHFGDGTRLSIL.

This rearrangement joins TRBV29-1 to TRBJ2-1; D is undetermined. The CDR3 runs to 12 residues. With 8 bases removed from V and 10 bases from J, the gap between germline ends came to 18 bases. Germline V CDR1 and CDR2: SQVTM, ANQGSEA. CDR3 residues: CSTEQRMGEQFF. CDR3 sequence (DNA): TGCAGCACCGAACAGAGGATGGGCGAGCAGTTCTTC.

The genes are TRBV20-1 and TRBJ1-6; perhaps TRBD1 as D (5 bases). V lost 5 bases, J lost 3 bases, and 26 bases lay in between. This CDR3 has 19 residues. The V gene's germline CDR1 is DFQATT and CDR2 SNEGSKA (reference sequence). The chain's CDR3 is CSAPEGSSGRADYNSPLHF. Written as DNA, the CDR3 is TGCAGTGCTCCCGAGGGGTCTAGCGGGAGGGCTGACTATAATTCACCCCTCCACTTT.

There are a few counts of this clonotype. The gene calls are TRBV12-3 or TRBV12-4 and TRBJ2-7, with TRBD1 matching 8 bases. After removal of 4 bases from V and 5 bases from J, the junction contained 7 bases not matched to a gene. The CDR3 loop spans 14 amino acids. CDR3 coding DNA: TGTGCCAGCAGTTCCCCGGACAGGGAGAACGAGCAGTACTTC. As protein: CASSSPDRENEQYF.